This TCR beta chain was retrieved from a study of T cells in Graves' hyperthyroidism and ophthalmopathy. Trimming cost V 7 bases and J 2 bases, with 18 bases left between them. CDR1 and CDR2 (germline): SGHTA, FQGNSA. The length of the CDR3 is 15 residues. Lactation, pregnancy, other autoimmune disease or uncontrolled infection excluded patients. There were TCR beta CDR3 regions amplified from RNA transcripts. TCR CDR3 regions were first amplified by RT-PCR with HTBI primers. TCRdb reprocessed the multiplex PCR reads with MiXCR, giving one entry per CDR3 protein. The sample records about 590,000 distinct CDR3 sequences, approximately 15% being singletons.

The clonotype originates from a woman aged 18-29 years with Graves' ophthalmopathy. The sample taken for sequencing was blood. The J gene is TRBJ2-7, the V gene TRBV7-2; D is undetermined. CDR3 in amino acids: CASIPRVGIPYEQYF. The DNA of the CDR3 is TGTGCCAGCATCCCCAGAGTGGGGATCCCCTACGAGCAGTACTTC.